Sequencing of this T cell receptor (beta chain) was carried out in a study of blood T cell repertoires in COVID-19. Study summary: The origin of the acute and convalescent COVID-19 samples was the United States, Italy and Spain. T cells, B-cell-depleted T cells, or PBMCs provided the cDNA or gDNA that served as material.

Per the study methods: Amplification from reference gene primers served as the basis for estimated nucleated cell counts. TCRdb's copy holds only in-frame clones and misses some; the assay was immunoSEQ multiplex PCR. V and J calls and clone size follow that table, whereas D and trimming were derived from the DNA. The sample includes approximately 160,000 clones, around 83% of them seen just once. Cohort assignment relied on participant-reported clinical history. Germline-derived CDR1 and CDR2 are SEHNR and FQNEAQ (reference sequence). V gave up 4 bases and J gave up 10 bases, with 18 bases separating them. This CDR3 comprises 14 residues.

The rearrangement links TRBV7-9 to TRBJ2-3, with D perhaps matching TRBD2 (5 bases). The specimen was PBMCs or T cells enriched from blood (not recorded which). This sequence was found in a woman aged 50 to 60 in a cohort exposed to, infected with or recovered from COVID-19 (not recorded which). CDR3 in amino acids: CASSSGVGYGAQYF. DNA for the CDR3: TGTGCCAGCAGCTCCGGGGTGGGGTACGGGGCGCAGTATTTT.